This is a list of T cell receptor beta chains from one sample in a study of cytomegalovirus exposure and HLA in healthy donors. TCRdb keeps only in-frame clones here, not all; method: immunoSEQ multiplex PCR. The profile shows fewer than 250,000 clones, more than 75% of them singletons. The specimen sequenced was PBMCs. The receptors derive from a human donor in good health. Both conserved end residues are part of each CDR3. The D gene is left open where the match is weak. Clone sizes are given selectively: once, few, many, or a class where the clone is expanded.

abundance	v_gene	j_gene	d_gene	CDR3aa	CDR3nt
NA	TRBV5-8	TRBJ2-7	NA	CASSLGLGTRGQYF	TGTGCCAGCAGCTTGGGGCTAGGAACGAGAGGGCAGTACTTC
NA	TRBV29-1	TRBJ2-1	TRBD1	CSADRGSYNEQFF	TGCAGCGCGGACAGGGGGTCCTACAATGAGCAGTTCTTC
NA	TRBV7-6	TRBJ2-5	NA	CASSPRAGYQETQYF	TGTGCCAGCAGCCCCCGCGCAGGTTACCAAGAGACCCAGTACTTC
NA	TRBV7-6	TRBJ1-4	TRBD1	CASSYDRGRNEKLFF	TGTGCCAGCAGCTACGACAGGGGGCGGAATGAAAAACTGTTTTTT
NA	TRBV6-1	TRBJ1-4	NA	CASLREQEKLFF	TGTGCCAGCTTACGGGAACAGGAAAAACTGTTTTTT
once	TRBV27	TRBJ2-3	TRBD2	CASSVPGLAGTDTQYF	TGTGCCAGCAGTGTACCGGGACTAGCGGGGACAGATACGCAGTATTTT
NA	TRBV27	TRBJ2-6	NA	CASSFLSAGANVLTF	TGTGCCAGCAGTTTCCTGAGCGCTGGGGCCAACGTCCTGACTTTC
NA	TRBV6-5	TRBJ2-1	NA	CASSSGTHQYNEQFF	TGTGCCAGCAGTTCGGGGACTCACCAATACAATGAGCAGTTCTTC
NA	TRBV7-8	TRBJ2-1	NA	CASSPGVGVVGSYNEQFF	TGTGCCAGCAGCCCAGGGGTGGGGGTCGTGGGCTCCTACAATGAGCAGTTCTTC
few	TRBV15	TRBJ2-7	NA	CATSKGNRSYEQYF	TGTGCCACCAGCAAGGGGAACCGGTCCTACGAGCAGTACTTC
few	TRBV4-1	TRBJ1-1	TRBD1	CASSQSPDRVNTEAFF	TGCGCCAGCAGCCAATCACCGGACAGGGTGAACACTGAAGCTTTCTTT
NA	TRBV7-2	TRBJ2-1	NA	CASSLAGVGYEQFF	TGTGCCAGCAGCTTAGCGGGAGTGGGGTATGAGCAGTTCTTC
NA	TRBV7-9	TRBJ2-3	TRBD2	CASSPKAGVSYTQYF	TGTGCCAGCAGCCCCAAGGCGGGAGTTAGTTATACGCAGTATTTT
NA	TRBV7-6	TRBJ1-1	NA	CASSSTGGEAEAFF	TGTGCCAGCAGTTCAACGGGGGGGGAGGCTGAAGCTTTCTTT
NA	TRBV5-4	TRBJ1-2	TRBD1	CASSPGGATGYRDGYTF	TGTGCCAGCAGCCCGGGGGGGGCGACAGGGTACAGAGATGGCTACACCTTC
NA	TRBV19	TRBJ1-5	TRBD1	CASSDRASQPQHF	TGTGCCAGTAGTGACAGGGCGTCGCAGCCCCAGCATTTT
NA	TRBV6-5	TRBJ2-7	TRBD2	CASSYSHGRAIEEQYF	TGTGCCAGCAGTTACTCGCACGGGAGGGCCATTGAGGAGCAGTACTTC
NA	TRBV1	TRBJ2-5	NA	CTSRRTGTSGLRPPETQYF	TGCACCAGCAGACGTACCGGGACTAGCGGACTCCGGCCCCCCGAGACCCAGTACTTC
once	TRBV6-5	TRBJ2-6	NA	CASSYDISGANVLTF	TGTGCCAGCAGTTACGACATCTCTGGGGCCAACGTCCTGACTTTC
NA	TRBV14	TRBJ2-4	TRBD1	CASSQPGQGSILAKNIQYF	TGTGCCAGCAGCCAGCCGGGACAGGGATCCATTTTAGCCAAAAACATTCAGTACTTC
NA	TRBV18	TRBJ2-4	NA	CASSPPADRDIQYF	TGTGCCAGCTCACCACCTGCGGATAGAGACATTCAGTACTTC
NA	TRBV5-1	TRBJ2-4	TRBD2	CASSSTAGGPAKNIQYF	TGCGCCAGCAGCTCCACAGCGGGAGGGCCGGCCAAAAACATTCAGTACTTC
NA	TRBV27	TRBJ1-5	NA	CASSLWAGNSNQPQHF	TGTGCCAGCAGTTTATGGGCCGGAAATAGCAATCAGCCCCAGCATTTT
NA	TRBV30	TRBJ2-5	NA	CAWESRGWLGETQYF	TGTGCCTGGGAAAGCCGGGGGTGGCTGGGAGAGACCCAGTACTTC
NA	TRBV2	TRBJ1-1	NA	CASSTGNTEAFF	TGTGCCAGCAGCACAGGGAACACTGAAGCTTTCTTT
NA	TRBV7-2	TRBJ2-1	TRBD2	CASRRTLAGGYNEQFF	TGTGCCAGCAGGCGTACTCTAGCGGGGGGTTACAATGAGCAGTTCTTC
NA	TRBV4-1	TRBJ2-3	NA	CASSQGVLRDGLHTQYF	TGCGCCAGCAGCCAAGGAGTATTGCGGGACGGGCTTCATACGCAGTATTTT
NA	TRBV19	TRBJ2-1	TRBD2	CASMLGAGSLREQFF	TGTGCCAGTATGCTAGGAGCGGGGAGCCTGAGGGAGCAGTTCTTC
NA	TRBV4-2	TRBJ2-4	TRBD2	CASSQGQTSGSKLAKNIQYF	TGTGCCAGCAGCCAAGGCCAGACTAGCGGGAGTAAGCTGGCCAAAAACATTCAGTACTTC
NA	TRBV5-1	TRBJ2-5	NA	CASSLVGSGETQYF	TGCGCCAGCAGCTTGGTTGGGAGTGGTGAGACCCAGTACTTC
NA	TRBV5-4	TRBJ2-7	NA	CASSNPPTGGGSEQYF	TGTGCCAGCAGCAACCCACCGACCGGAGGGGGCTCCGAGCAGTACTTC
NA	TRBV6-5	TRBJ2-3	TRBD2	CASSRLAGSGDTQYF	TGTGCCAGCAGTCGACTAGCGGGAAGTGGAGATACGCAGTATTTT
NA	TRBV7-2	TRBJ2-7	NA	CASSSTQGYEQYF	TGTGCCAGCAGCTCTACCCAGGGCTACGAGCAGTACTTC
NA	TRBV7-8	TRBJ2-5	TRBD1	CASSSNRGRGTQYF	TGTGCCAGCAGCTCAAACAGGGGACGGGGGACCCAGTACTTC
NA	TRBV18	TRBJ2-7	NA	CASSLIRDGGAEQYF	TGTGCCAGCTCACTAATCCGGGACGGAGGGGCCGAGCAGTACTTC
NA	TRBV5-4	TRBJ2-1	TRBD2	CASSSPAGGRSSYNEQFF	TGTGCCAGCAGCTCACCCGCGGGAGGGAGGAGCTCCTACAATGAGCAGTTCTTC
NA	TRBV4-1	TRBJ2-5	NA	CASSQVTSGETQYF	TGCGCCAGCAGCCAAGTTACTTCCGGGGAGACCCAGTACTTC
NA	TRBV29-1	TRBJ2-1	TRBD2	CSVGGMASGKYNEQFF	TGCAGCGTTGGAGGCATGGCTAGCGGAAAGTACAATGAGCAGTTCTTC
NA	TRBV9	TRBJ2-7	TRBD2	CASSVAGGSVEQYF	TGTGCCAGCAGCGTAGCGGGAGGTTCCGTAGAGCAGTACTTC
NA	TRBV29-1	TRBJ2-2	TRBD2	CSVEDRRGGPGELFF	TGCAGCGTTGAAGATCGGCGGGGAGGGCCCGGGGAGCTGTTTTTT
NA	TRBV27	TRBJ2-3	TRBD2	CASSRGLAGDTQYF	TGTGCCAGCAGTCGGGGACTAGCGGGAGATACGCAGTATTTT
NA	TRBV19	TRBJ2-1	TRBD2	CASSIAGTSGSGNEQFF	TGTGCCAGTAGTATAGCCGGGACTAGCGGGAGCGGCAATGAGCAGTTCTTC
NA	TRBV6-5	TRBJ2-4	NA	CASRAAALAKNIQYF	TGTGCCAGCAGGGCAGCGGCGCTAGCCAAAAACATTCAGTACTTC
NA	TRBV7-3	TRBJ2-2	NA	CASSSARGKNTGELFF	TGTGCCAGCAGCTCAGCGAGGGGGAAGAACACCGGGGAGCTGTTTTTT
NA	TRBV18	TRBJ1-1	NA	CASSYNEGDEAFF	TGTGCCAGCTCATATAATGAGGGCGATGAAGCTTTCTTT
NA	TRBV15	TRBJ2-2	TRBD2	CATSRDLGLAGEGTGELFF	TGTGCCACCAGCAGAGATCTCGGCCTAGCGGGAGAGGGGACCGGGGAGCTGTTTTTT
NA	TRBV7-3	TRBJ2-1	TRBD2	CASSSVGLAGGLDEQFF	TGTGCCAGCAGCTCTGTGGGACTAGCGGGAGGCCTGGATGAGCAGTTCTTC
NA	TRBV6-6	TRBJ2-5	TRBD1	CASSYSSGGQGETQYF	TGTGCCAGCAGTTACAGCTCCGGGGGACAGGGCGAGACCCAGTACTTC
NA	TRBV19	TRBJ1-5	NA	CASSIRTNSNQPQHF	TGTGCCAGTAGTATCAGGACTAATAGCAATCAGCCCCAGCATTTT
NA	TRBV6-1	TRBJ1-5	NA	CASSEARRVSNQPQHF	TGTGCCAGCAGTGAAGCACGGAGGGTTAGCAATCAGCCCCAGCATTTT
NA	TRBV15	TRBJ1-2	NA	CATSRGGTNHNYGYTF	TGTGCCACCAGCAGAGGCGGGACCAACCATAACTATGGCTACACCTTC
NA	TRBV5-1	TRBJ2-7	TRBD1	CASSWGQTYEQYF	TGCGCCAGCAGCTGGGGACAGACCTACGAGCAGTACTTC
NA	TRBV28	TRBJ1-4	NA	CASTYYEVGKLFF	TGTGCCAGCACCTACTACGAGGTCGGGAAACTGTTTTTT
NA	TRBV5-4	TRBJ2-5	NA	CASSSYQETQYF	TGTGCCAGCAGCTCGTACCAAGAGACCCAGTACTTC